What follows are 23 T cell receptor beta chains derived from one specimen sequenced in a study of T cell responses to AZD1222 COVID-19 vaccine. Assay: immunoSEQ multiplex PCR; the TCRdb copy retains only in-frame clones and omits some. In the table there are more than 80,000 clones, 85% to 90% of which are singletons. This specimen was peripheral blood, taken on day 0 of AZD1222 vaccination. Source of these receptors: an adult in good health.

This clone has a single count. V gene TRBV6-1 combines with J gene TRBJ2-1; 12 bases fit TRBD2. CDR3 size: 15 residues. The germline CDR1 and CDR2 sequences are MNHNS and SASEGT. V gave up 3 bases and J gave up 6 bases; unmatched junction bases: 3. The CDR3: CASSEGLAGFNEQFF. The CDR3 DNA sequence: TGTGCCAGCAGTGAGGGACTAGCGGGCTTCAATGAGCAGTTCTTC.

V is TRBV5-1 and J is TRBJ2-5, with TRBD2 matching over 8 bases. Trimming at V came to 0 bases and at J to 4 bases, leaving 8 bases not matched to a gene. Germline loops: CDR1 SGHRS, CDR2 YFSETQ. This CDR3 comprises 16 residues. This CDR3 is CASSLAGRALSETQYF. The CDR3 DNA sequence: TGCGCCAGCAGCTTGGCCGGGAGGGCCTTGTCAGAGACCCAGTACTTC.

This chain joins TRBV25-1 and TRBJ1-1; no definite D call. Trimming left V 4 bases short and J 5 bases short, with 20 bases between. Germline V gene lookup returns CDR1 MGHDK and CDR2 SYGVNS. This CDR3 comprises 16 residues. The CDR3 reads CASSAYGEPGRTEAFF. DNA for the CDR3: TGTGCCAGCAGTGCCTACGGGGAGCCCGGAAGGACTGAAGCTTTCTTT.

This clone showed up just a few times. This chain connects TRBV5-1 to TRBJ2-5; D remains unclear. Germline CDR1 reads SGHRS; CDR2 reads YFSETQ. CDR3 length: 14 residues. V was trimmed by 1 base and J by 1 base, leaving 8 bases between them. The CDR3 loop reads CASSLFDPQETQYF. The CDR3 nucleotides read TGCGCCAGCAGCTTGTTCGACCCCCAAGAGACCCAGTACTTC. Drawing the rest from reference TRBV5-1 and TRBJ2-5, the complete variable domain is KAGVTQTPRYLIKTRGQQVTLSCSPISGHRSVSWYQQTPGQGLQFLFEYFSETQRNKGNFPGRFSGRQFSNSRSEMNVSTLELGDSALYLCASSLFDPQETQYFGPGTRLLVL.

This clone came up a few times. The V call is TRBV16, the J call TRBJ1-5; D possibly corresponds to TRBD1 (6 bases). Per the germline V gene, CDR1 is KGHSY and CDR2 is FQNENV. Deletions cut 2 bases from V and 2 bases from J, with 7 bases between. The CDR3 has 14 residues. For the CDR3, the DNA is TGTGCCAGCAGCCAACGGACAGGCAATCAGCCCCAGCATTTT. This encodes CASSQRTGNQPQHF.

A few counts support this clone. CDR3 in amino acids: CASSESPQTPNTEAFF. DNA of the CDR3: TGCGCCAGCAGTGAGTCACCCCAGACACCGAACACTGAAGCTTTCTTT. The V gene is TRBV10-2, the J gene TRBJ1-1; D is ambiguous. The CDR3 covers 16 residues. The V gene's germline CDR1 is WSHSY and CDR2 SAAADI. V gave up 0 bases and J gave up 1 base, with 12 bases separating them.

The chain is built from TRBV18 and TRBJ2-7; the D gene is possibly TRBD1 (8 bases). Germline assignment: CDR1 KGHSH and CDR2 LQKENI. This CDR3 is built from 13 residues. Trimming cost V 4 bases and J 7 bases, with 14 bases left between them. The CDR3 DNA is TGTGCCAGCTCACTTGGACAGGGAGGGGAGCAGTACTTC. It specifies CASSLGQGGEQYF.

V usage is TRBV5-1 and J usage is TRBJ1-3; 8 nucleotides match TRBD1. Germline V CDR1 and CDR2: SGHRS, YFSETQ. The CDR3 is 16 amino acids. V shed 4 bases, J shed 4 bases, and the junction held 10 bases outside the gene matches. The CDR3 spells CASSATGQGTGNTIYF. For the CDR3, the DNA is TGCGCCAGCAGCGCTACAGGACAGGGTACGGGAAACACCATATATTTT.

CDR3 nucleotide sequence: TGTGCCAGCAGCCTGCGACAGGCTTCTAATGAAAAACTGTTTTTT. As protein: CASSLRQASNEKLFF. The V and J genes are TRBV5-6 and TRBJ1-4; D possibly corresponds to TRBD1 (6 bases). CDR1 and CDR2 (germline): SGHDT, YYEEEE. Trimming left V 4 bases short and J 3 bases short, with 13 bases between. This CDR3 comprises 15 residues.

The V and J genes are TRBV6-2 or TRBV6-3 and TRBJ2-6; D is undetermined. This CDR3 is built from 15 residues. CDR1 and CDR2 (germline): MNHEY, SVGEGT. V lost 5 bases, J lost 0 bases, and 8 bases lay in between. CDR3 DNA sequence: TGTGCCAGCAGTCCCACAATCTCTGGGGCCAACGTCCTGACTTTC. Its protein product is CASSPTISGANVLTF.

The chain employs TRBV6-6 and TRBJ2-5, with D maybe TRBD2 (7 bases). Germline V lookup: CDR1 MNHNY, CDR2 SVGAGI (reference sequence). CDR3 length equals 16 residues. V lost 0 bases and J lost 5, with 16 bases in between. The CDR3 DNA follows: TGTGCCAGCAGTTACTCGTCGGGGGGCGGACGGGAGACCCAGTACTTC. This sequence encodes CASSYSSGGGRETQYF.

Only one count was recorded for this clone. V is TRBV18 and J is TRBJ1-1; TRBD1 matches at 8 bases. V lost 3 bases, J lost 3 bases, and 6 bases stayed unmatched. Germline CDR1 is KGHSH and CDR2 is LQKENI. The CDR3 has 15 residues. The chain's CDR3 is CASSPRTGQDTEAFF. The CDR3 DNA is TGTGCCAGCTCACCGCGGACAGGGCAGGACACTGAAGCTTTCTTT.

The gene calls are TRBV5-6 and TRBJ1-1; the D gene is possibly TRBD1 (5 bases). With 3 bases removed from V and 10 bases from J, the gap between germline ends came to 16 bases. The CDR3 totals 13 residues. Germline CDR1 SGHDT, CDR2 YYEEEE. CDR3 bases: TGTGCCAGCAGCTGGGAGGGCGGGGACGGAGCTTTCTTT. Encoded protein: CASSWEGGDGAFF. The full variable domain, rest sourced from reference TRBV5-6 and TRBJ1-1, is DAGVTQSPTHLIKTRGQQVTLRCSPKSGHDTVSWYQQALGQGPQFIFQYYEEEERQRGNFPDRFSGHQFPNYSSELNVNALLLGDSALYLCASSWEGGDGAFFGQGTRLTVV.

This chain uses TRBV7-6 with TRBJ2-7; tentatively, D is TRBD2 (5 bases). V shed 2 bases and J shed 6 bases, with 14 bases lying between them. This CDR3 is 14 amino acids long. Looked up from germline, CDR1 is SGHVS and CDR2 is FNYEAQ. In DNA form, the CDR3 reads TGTGCCAGCAGCTTATCCGGGGTGGATGGCGAGCAGTACTTC. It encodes CASSLSGVDGEQYF.

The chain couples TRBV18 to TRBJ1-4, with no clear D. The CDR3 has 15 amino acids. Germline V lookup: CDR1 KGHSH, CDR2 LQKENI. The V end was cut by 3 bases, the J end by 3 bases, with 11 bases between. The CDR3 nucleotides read TGTGCCAGCTCACCGGGGTCCACGGCTAATGAAAAACTGTTTTTT. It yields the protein CASSPGSTANEKLFF. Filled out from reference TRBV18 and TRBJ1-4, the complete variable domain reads NAGVMQNPRHLVRRRGQEARLRCSPMKGHSHVYWYRQLPEEGLKFMVYLQKENIIDESGMPKERFSAEFPKEGPSILRIQQVVRGDSAAYFCASSPGSTANEKLFFGSGTQLSVL.

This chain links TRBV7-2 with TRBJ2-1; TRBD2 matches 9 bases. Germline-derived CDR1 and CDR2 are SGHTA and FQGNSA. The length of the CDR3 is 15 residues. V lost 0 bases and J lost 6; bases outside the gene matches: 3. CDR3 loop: CASSLASGRFNEQFF. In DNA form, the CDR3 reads TGTGCCAGCAGCTTAGCTAGCGGGAGATTCAATGAGCAGTTCTTC.

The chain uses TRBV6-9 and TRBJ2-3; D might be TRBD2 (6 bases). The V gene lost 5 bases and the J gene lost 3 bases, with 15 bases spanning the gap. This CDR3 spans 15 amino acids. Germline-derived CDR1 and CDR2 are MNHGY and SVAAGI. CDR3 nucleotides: TGTGCCAGCAGTAGAGAGGTCAGCGGGACAGATACGCAGTATTTT. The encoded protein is CASSREVSGTDTQYF.

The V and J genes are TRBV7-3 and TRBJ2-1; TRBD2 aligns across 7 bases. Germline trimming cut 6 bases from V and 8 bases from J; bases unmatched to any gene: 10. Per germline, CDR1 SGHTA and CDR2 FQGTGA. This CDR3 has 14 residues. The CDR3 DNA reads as TGTGCCAGCAGGGCCGCGGGAGTCACCTATGAGCAGTTCTTC. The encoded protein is CASRAAGVTYEQFF.

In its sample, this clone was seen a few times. The CDR3 protein is CASSWSSYEQYF. The CDR3 nucleotides read TGTGCCAGCTCATGGAGCTCCTACGAGCAGTACTTC. The chain is built from TRBV18 and TRBJ2-7, with no clear D. CDR3 length: 12 residues. V was cut by 5 bases and J by 0 bases, with 5 bases left in between. Looked up from germline, CDR1 is KGHSH and CDR2 is LQKENI. The full variable domain, completed using reference TRBV18 and TRBJ2-7, is NAGVMQNPRHLVRRRGQEARLRCSPMKGHSHVYWYRQLPEEGLKFMVYLQKENIIDESGMPKERFSAEFPKEGPSILRIQQVVRGDSAAYFCASSWSSYEQYFGPGTRLTVT.

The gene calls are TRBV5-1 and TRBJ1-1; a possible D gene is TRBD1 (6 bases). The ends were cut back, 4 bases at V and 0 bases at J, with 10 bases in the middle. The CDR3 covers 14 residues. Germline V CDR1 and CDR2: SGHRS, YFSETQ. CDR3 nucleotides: TGCGCCAGCAGCAAACAGGGTATGAACACTGAAGCTTTCTTT. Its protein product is CASSKQGMNTEAFF.

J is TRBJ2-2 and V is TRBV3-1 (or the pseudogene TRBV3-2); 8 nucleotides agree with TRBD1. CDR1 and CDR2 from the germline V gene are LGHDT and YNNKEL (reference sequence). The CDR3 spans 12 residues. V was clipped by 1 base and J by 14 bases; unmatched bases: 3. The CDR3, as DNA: TGTGCCAGCAGCCAAGCGACAGGGGTTCTGTTTTTT. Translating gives CASSQATGVLFF.

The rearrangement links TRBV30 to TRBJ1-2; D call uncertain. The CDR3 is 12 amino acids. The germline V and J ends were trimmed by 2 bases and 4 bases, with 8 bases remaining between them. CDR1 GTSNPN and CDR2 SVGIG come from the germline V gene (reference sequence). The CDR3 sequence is CAWSLTGYGYTF. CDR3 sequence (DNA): TGTGCCTGGAGTCTCACGGGCTATGGCTACACCTTC.

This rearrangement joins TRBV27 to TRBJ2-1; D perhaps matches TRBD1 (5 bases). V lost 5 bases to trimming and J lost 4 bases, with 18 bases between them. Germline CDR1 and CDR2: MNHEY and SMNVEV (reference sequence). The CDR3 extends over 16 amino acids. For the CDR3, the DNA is TGTGCCAGCAGTGCCAGGTATAGGGGCTGGTACAATGAGCAGTTCTTC. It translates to CASSARYRGWYNEQFF.